The next 9 T cell receptor beta chains were all read from a single sample in a study of blood T cell repertoires in COVID-19. The table came from immunoSEQ multiplex PCR; TCRdb's copy has only in-frame clones and leaves some out. The table has some 97,000 clones, about 82% seen once. Sequencing was done on a sample of peripheral blood. The receptors here all came from a man in his forties or fifties with active or convalescent COVID-19.

The gene calls are TRBV25-1 and TRBJ1-1, with 7 bases aligning to TRBD1. CDR1 and CDR2 (germline): MGHDK, SYGVNS. V lost 6 bases to trimming and J lost 2 bases; unmatched junction nucleotides: 9. The CDR3 spans 15 residues. The CDR3 DNA reads as TGTGCCAGCAGGGCGTCGGGACAGAGTAACACTGAAGCTTTCTTT. Translation gives CASRASGQSNTEAFF.

The V gene is TRBV10-1, the J gene TRBJ2-3; 9 bases are a match to TRBD2. This CDR3 has 16 amino acids. The V and J ends lost 0 bases and 3 bases, in that order; junction bases with no gene match: 4. Germline CDR1 is WNHNN and CDR2 is SYGVQD (reference sequence). The CDR3 loop reads CASSESTSGGTDTQYF. CDR3 nucleotide sequence: TGCGCCAGCAGTGAGTCGACAAGCGGGGGGACAGATACGCAGTATTTT.

This sequence joins TRBV24-1 and TRBJ1-2; 10 bases match TRBD1. Trimming at V came to 3 bases and at J to 5 bases, leaving 8 bases not matched to a gene. CDR1 is KGHDR and CDR2 is SFDVKD in the germline V gene. The CDR3 is made up of 16 amino acids. The CDR3 sequence is CATSDPGDRGTYGYTF. Written as DNA, the CDR3 is TGTGCCACCAGTGATCCGGGGGACAGGGGAACGTATGGCTACACCTTC.

V gene TRBV12-5 combines with J gene TRBJ2-7; 7 nucleotides agree with TRBD1. The germline V gene has CDR1 LGHNT and CDR2 FRNRAP. The V gene end was trimmed by 5 bases and the J gene end by 0 bases; junction bases not matched to a gene: 1. The CDR3 length is 13 residues. The CDR3 is CASGRDSSYEQYF. The CDR3 DNA sequence: TGTGCTAGTGGTCGGGACAGCTCCTACGAGCAGTACTTC.

As DNA, the CDR3 is TGTGCCAGCAGTTACGGACAGGGGGTAAACATTCAGTACTTC. Its translation: CASSYGQGVNIQYF. The chain carries TRBV6-5 and TRBJ2-4, with TRBD1 matching 10 bases. Trimming at V came to 2 bases and at J to 6 bases, leaving 1 base not matched to a gene. This CDR3 has 14 residues. In germline, CDR1 is MNHEY, CDR2 SVGAGI.

The genes are TRBV6-7 and TRBJ2-7; the D gene is possibly TRBD2 (5 bases). TRBV6-7 falls under the ORF class, with uncertain function. The V end was cut by 5 bases, the J end by 1 base, with 12 bases between. This CDR3 is 14 amino acids long. The CDR3 coding sequence is TGTGCCAGCAGTCCCCGCCCGGGATCCTACGAGCAGTACTTC. It yields the protein CASSPRPGSYEQYF.

The chain couples TRBV5-4 to TRBJ2-3, with 12 bases lining up with TRBD2. The junction had 8 bases not matched to a gene; V was cut back by 5 bases and J by 7 bases. This CDR3 spans 15 amino acids. Germline loops: CDR1 SGHNT, CDR2 YYREEE (reference sequence). The CDR3 DNA follows: TGTGCCAGCAGTCCACGGACTAGCGGGATACATACGCAGTATTTT. Translation gives CASSPRTSGIHTQYF.

In the case of this clone: No DNA is shown, since the ends of the CDR3 on it are uncertain; the CDR3 is the one TCRdb lists. The rearrangement uses TRBV12-3 or TRBV12-4 and TRBJ1-2; TRBD1, the table's D call, lacks a check against the DNA. The CDR3 is made up of 13 amino acids, end residues included. CDR3 protein: CASSLLLSGGYTF.

The J gene is TRBJ1-3, the V gene TRBV30; the match to TRBD1 covers 7 bases. This CDR3 has 14 residues. Germline CDR1 reads GTSNPN; CDR2 reads SVGIG (reference sequence). This CDR3 is CASGRDRSGNTIYF. Written as DNA, the CDR3 is TGTGCTTCCGGCCGGGACAGATCTGGAAACACCATATATTTT.